A single sample is the source of the 16 T cell receptor beta chains below, sequenced in a study of blood T cell repertoires in COVID-19. Clones were read by immunoSEQ multiplex PCR, and TCRdb kept only the in-frame ones, dropping some. This table has some 98,000 clones, around 82% appearing once. Input material: peripheral blood. Receptors originate from a man in his 70s with active or convalescent COVID-19.

The V gene is TRBV3-1 (or the pseudogene TRBV3-2), the J gene TRBJ1-4; possible D gene TRBD1, 5 bases. The CDR3 consists of 15 residues. The germline V gene has CDR1 LGHDT and CDR2 YNNKEL (reference sequence). The V gene lost 2 bases and the J gene lost 8 bases, with 15 bases spanning the gap. Here the CDR3 reads CASSQTVGRGEKLFF. The CDR3, as DNA: TGTGCCAGCAGCCAAACGGTGGGGCGGGGAGAAAAACTGTTTTTT.

This sequence joins TRBV18 and TRBJ2-1; 8 bases align to TRBD1. The CDR3 is 16 amino acids. V was pared by 3 bases and J by 4 bases, with 8 bases of the junction left unmatched. Per germline, CDR1 KGHSH and CDR2 LQKENI. The CDR3 coding sequence is TGTGCCAGCTCACCTGCCGGGACAGGTCGGTACAATGAGCAGTTCTTC. It is translated as CASSPAGTGRYNEQFF. The complete variable domain, with remaining parts taken from reference TRBV18 and TRBJ2-1, reads NAGVMQNPRHLVRRRGQEARLRCSPMKGHSHVYWYRQLPEEGLKFMVYLQKENIIDESGMPKERFSAEFPKEGPSILRIQQVVRGDSAAYFCASSPAGTGRYNEQFFGPGTRLTVL.

J is TRBJ1-5 and V is TRBV5-1; TRBD1 might be the D (5 bases). V was trimmed by 0 bases and J by 5 bases, leaving 6 bases between them. This CDR3 region has 13 residues. The germline V gene has CDR1 SGHRS and CDR2 YFSETQ. The CDR3 sequence: CASSLAGDQPQHF. CDR3 in DNA: TGCGCCAGCAGCTTGGCGGGGGATCAGCCCCAGCATTTT.

The rearrangement uses TRBV3-1 (or the pseudogene TRBV3-2) and TRBJ2-5; possible D gene TRBD1, 5 bases. The CDR3 has 12 amino acids. V was cut by 3 bases and J by 5 bases, with 7 bases left in between. Germline lookup yields CDR1 LGHDT and CDR2 YNNKEL (reference sequence). The CDR3: CASSHPGETQYF. As DNA, the CDR3 is TGTGCCAGCAGCCACCCAGGGGAGACCCAGTACTTC.

The V and J genes are TRBV5-5 and TRBJ2-3; TRBD2 matches 13 bases. The junction had 8 bases not matched to a gene; V was cut back by 6 bases and J by 7 bases. The germline V gene encodes CDR1 SGHKS and CDR2 YYEKEE (reference sequence). This CDR3 comprises 15 residues. CDR3 DNA: TGTGCCAGCACCATTACTAGCGGGGGGGCTAATACGCAGTATTTT. Its protein is CASTITSGGANTQYF.

This sequence joins TRBV4-1 and TRBJ2-1; TRBD2 aligns across 16 bases. The J segment lost 8 bases and the V segment lost 4 bases, leaving 5 bases of the junction unmatched. This CDR3 is 16 amino acids long. Germline assignment: CDR1 MGHRA and CDR2 YSYEKL. CDR3: CASSLAGTSGGDEQFF. The CDR3 nucleotides read TGCGCCAGCAGCCTAGCCGGGACTAGCGGGGGGGATGAGCAGTTCTTC.

J is TRBJ1-1 and V is TRBV2, with D unclear. This CDR3 spans 14 amino acids. Looked up from germline, CDR1 is SNHLY and CDR2 is FYNNEI. Trimming took 0 bases from V and 6 from J, leaving 11 bases between them. This chain's CDR3 is CASSEAPRSPEAFF. The DNA of the CDR3 is TGTGCCAGCAGTGAAGCCCCCAGGTCCCCTGAAGCTTTCTTT. Looking up the rest from reference TRBV2 and TRBJ1-1 gives the full variable domain: EPEVTQTPSHQVTQMGQEVILRCVPISNHLYFYWYRQILGQKVEFLVSFYNNEISEKSEIFDDQFSVERPDGSNFTLKIRSTKLEDSAMYFCASSEAPRSPEAFFGQGTRLTVV.

The V gene is TRBV19, the J gene TRBJ1-2, with 10 bases identical to TRBD1. The CDR3 sequence is 13 residues long. V was pared by 6 bases and J by 6 bases, with 4 bases of the junction left unmatched. CDR1 LNHDA and CDR2 SQIVND come from the germline V gene (reference sequence). The CDR3 nucleotides are TGTGCCAGTAGCAGGGGACAGGGGAATGGCTACACCTTC. Translating gives CASSRGQGNGYTF.

The CDR3 reads CAWSVLNQETQYF. CDR3 nucleotide sequence: TGTGCCTGGAGTGTACTCAATCAAGAGACCCAGTACTTC. The chain recombines TRBV30 with TRBJ2-5; D remains ambiguous. The CDR3 has 13 residues. The germline V gene has CDR1 GTSNPN and CDR2 SVGIG (reference sequence). Trimming took 0 bases from V and 2 from J, leaving 7 bases between them.

This chain joins TRBV24-1 and TRBJ2-1; D unresolved. The length of the CDR3 is 12 residues. Germline CDR1 is KGHDR and CDR2 is SFDVKD. Trimming stripped 9 bases from V and 6 bases from J, with 11 bases between. This chain's CDR3 is CATGQRSNEQFF. CDR3 DNA: TGTGCCACCGGGCAGAGAAGCAATGAGCAGTTCTTC.

The V gene is TRBV27, the J gene TRBJ1-6; 9 bases line up with TRBD1. V trimming: 5 bases; J trimming: 6 bases; junction bases outside the gene matches: 8. Germline V CDR1 and CDR2: MNHEY, SMNVEV (reference sequence). CDR3 length equals 16 residues. This chain's CDR3 is CASSIRDRVSNSPLHF. The CDR3 bases are TGTGCCAGCAGTATCCGGGACAGGGTCTCTAATTCACCCCTCCACTTT.

This clone was counted a single time. This chain uses TRBV2 with TRBJ1-6; TRBD1 aligns across 7 bases. This CDR3 is 13 amino acids long. Germline V gene sequence: CDR1 SNHLY, CDR2 FYNNEI. Trimming took 9 bases from V and 5 from J; bases not matched to a gene: 4. The CDR3, as DNA: TGTGCCAGAGGGGGCAGAAATAATTCACCCCTCCACTTT. Amino acid sequence: CARGGRNNSPLHF.

This chain joins TRBV3-1 (or the pseudogene TRBV3-2) and TRBJ2-2; tentatively, D is TRBD1 (5 bases). The CDR3 has 12 amino acids. Germline loops: CDR1 LGHDT, CDR2 YNNKEL (reference sequence). The germline V and J ends were trimmed by 7 bases and 6 bases, with 9 bases remaining between them. The chain's CDR3 is CASTRQSGELFF. The DNA for the CDR3 is TGTGCCAGCACCCGACAGTCCGGGGAGCTGTTTTTT.

The chain combines TRBV9 with TRBJ2-5; D may be TRBD2 (5 bases). Germline lookup yields CDR1 SGDLS and CDR2 YYNGEE. The CDR3 is made up of 13 amino acids. The V gene lost 3 bases and the J gene lost 2 bases, with 8 bases spanning the gap. The CDR3 DNA reads TGTGCCAGCAGCGGTCGGGGTCAAGAGACCCAGTACTTC. Its protein is CASSGRGQETQYF. The full variable domain, rest sourced from reference TRBV9 and TRBJ2-5, is DSGVTQTPKHLITATGQRVTLRCSPRSGDLSVYWYQQSLDQGLQFLIQYYNGEERAKGNILERFSAQQFPDLHSELNLSSLELGDSALYFCASSGRGQETQYFGPGTRLLVL.

This clone was observed a single time. The rearrangement links TRBV5-4 to TRBJ1-2; TRBD1 agrees at 10 bases. Germline V gives CDR1 SGHNT, CDR2 YYREEE (reference sequence). The V gene end was trimmed by 4 bases and the J gene end by 2 bases; junction bases not matched to a gene: 5. The CDR3 totals 15 residues. CDR3 protein: CASSRQGAGNYGYTF. CDR3 in DNA: TGTGCCAGCAGCAGACAGGGGGCGGGGAACTATGGCTACACCTTC.

This chain links TRBV21-1 with TRBJ2-1; the table names TRBD2, a call not compared with the DNA. TRBV21-1 is a listed pseudogene. This CDR3 spans 15 amino acids. Here the CDR3 reads CASSKVESSYNEQFF. The CDR3 coding sequence is TGTGCCAGCAGCAAAGTGGAGAGCTCCTACAATGAGCAGTTCTTC.